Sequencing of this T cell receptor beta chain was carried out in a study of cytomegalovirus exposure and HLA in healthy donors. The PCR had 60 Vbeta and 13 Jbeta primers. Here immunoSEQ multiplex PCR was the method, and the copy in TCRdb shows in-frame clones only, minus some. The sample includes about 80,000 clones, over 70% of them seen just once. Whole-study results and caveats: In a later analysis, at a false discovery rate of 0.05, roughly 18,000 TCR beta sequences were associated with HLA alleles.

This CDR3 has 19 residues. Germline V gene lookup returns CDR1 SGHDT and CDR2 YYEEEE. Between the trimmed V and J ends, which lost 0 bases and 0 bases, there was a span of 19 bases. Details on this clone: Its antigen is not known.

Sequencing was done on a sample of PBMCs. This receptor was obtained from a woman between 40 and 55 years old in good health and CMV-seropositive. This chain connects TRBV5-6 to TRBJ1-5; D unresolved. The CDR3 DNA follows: TGTGCCAGCAGCTTGGGCTCAGGACGGGGAGTATATAGCAATCAGCCCCAGCATTTT. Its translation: CASSLGSGRGVYSNQPQHF.